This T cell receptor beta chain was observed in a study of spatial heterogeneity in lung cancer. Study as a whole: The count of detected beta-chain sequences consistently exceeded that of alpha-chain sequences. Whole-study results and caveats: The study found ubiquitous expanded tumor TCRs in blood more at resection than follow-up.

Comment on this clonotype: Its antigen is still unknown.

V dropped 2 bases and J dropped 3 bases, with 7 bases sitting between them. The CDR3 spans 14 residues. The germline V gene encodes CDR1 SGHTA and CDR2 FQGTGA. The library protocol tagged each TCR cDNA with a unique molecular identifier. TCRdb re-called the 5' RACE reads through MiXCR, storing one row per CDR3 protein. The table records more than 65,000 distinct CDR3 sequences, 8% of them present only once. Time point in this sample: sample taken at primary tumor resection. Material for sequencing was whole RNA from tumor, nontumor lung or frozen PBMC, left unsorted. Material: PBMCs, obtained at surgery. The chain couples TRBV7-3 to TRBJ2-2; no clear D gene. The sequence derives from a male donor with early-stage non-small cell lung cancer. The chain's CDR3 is CASSLGSDTGELFF. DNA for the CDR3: TGTGCCAGCAGCTTAGGTTCAGACACCGGGGAGCTGTTTTTT.